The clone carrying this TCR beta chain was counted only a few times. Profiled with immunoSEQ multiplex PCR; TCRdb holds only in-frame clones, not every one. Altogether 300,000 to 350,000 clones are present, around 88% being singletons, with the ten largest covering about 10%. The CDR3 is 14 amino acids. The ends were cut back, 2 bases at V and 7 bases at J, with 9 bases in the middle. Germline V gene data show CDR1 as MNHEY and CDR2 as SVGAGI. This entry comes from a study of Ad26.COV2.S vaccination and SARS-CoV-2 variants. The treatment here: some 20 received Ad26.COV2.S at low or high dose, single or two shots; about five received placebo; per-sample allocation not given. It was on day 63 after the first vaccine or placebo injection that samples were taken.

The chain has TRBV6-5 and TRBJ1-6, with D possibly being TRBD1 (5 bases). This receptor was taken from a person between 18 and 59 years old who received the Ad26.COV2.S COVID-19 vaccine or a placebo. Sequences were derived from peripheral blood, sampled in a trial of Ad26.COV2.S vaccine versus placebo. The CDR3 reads CASSYGRANSPLHF. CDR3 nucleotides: TGTGCCAGCAGTTACGGCAGGGCCAATTCACCCCTCCACTTT.